There are a few counts of the clone carrying this T cell receptor beta chain. The data belong to a study of Ad26.COV2.S vaccination and SARS-CoV-2 variants. Study-wide background: Intramuscular Ad26.COV2.S doses were given once or twice, 56 days apart.

Treatment denoted: approximately 18 received Ad26.COV2.S at low or high dose, single or two shots; about 5 received placebo; per-sample allocation not given. At day 63 after the first vaccine or placebo injection, samples were drawn. It was an adult aged 18-55 years in Boston who was the donor. Trimming removed 0 bases from V and 5 bases from J, with 11 bases in between. The CDR3 covers 15 residues. Germline CDR1 LGHDT, CDR2 YNNKEL (reference sequence). Sequencing was performed with immunoSEQ multiplex PCR; in TCRdb, only in-frame clones are kept and a portion is missing. This sample has about 680,000 clones; about 89% occur once, and the top ten carry over 1.3%.

The chain joins TRBV3-1 (or the pseudogene TRBV3-2) to TRBJ2-1; TRBD1 might be the D (6 bases). The starting material was peripheral blood, obtained in a trial of Ad26.COV2.S vaccine versus placebo. This TCR derives from a person between 18 and 65 years old who received the Ad26.COV2.S COVID-19 vaccine or a placebo. The CDR3 DNA is TGTGCCAGCAGCCAAGATGGGACAAAGAACAATGAGCAGTTCTTC. Its translation: CASSQDGTKNNEQFF.